Listed below are T cell receptor beta chains from one sample, sequenced in a study of control samples from healthy donors and cancer patients. This table comes from immunoSEQ multiplex PCR, and its TCRdb copy is limited to in-frame clones, with some not included. The sample yields 120,000 to 150,000 clones, 89% seen once. Input material: blood. These receptors originate from a young man in good health. The CDR3 runs from the conserved cysteine through the conserved F or W. Fields, in order: V gene, CDR3 protein.

>TRBV3-1/TRBV3-2
CASSPNRGLNNTEAFF
>TRBV7-6
CASSAARINTGELFF
>TRBV2
CASGKERDQPQHF
>TRBV6-5
CASLLGVNQPQHF
>TRBV5-4
CASSFRQGGYPGELFF
>TRBV7-9
CASSSSGGLQETQYF
>TRBV27
CASSWGTGSPNEQFF
>TRBV29-1
CSVEVSHYEQYF
>TRBV24-1
CATSDSGGGGELFF
>TRBV2
CASTMDRVSYEQYF
>TRBV14
CASSGDRNQPQHF
>TRBV19
CASSISQAGTYEQYF
>TRBV4-1
CASSQDSTSEQFF
>TRBV7-8
CASSLLQGPSQPQHF
>TRBV4-2
CASSQARGLSGTDTQYF
>TRBV9
CASSGTTKDTQYF
>TRBV2
CASSLVGRIYEQYF
>TRBV6-5
CASSYRGAHEQYF
>TRBV4-2
CASSQTRDRGGSNQPQHF
>TRBV4-1
CASSQRLAGAYEQYF
>TRBV5-6
CASSLGLGGLNTLYGYTF
>TRBV5-1
CASSRNLDTQYF
>TRBV18
CASSPPGGDNEQFF
>TRBV28
CASSPGSQGRWEQYF
>TRBV5-6
CASSLTHLPNQPQHF
>TRBV11-2
CASSSGTSTDTQYF
>TRBV11-3
CASSPEGHQPQHF
>TRBV18
CASSQGLAAVYEQYF
>TRBV27
CASSQGQPGVYEQYF
>TRBV11-3
CVSSLSGHGNTIYF
>TRBV11-2
CASSLDLSGPRFF
>TRBV19
CASRKQKSGGTNYGYTF
>TRBV6-1
CASSESVLGLFELESNQPQHF
>TRBV12-3/TRBV12-4
CASSLDRGHEQYF
>TRBV19
CASSSRTSVQETQYF
>TRBV6-5
CASSAGRLMNTEAFF
>TRBV6-5
CASSQRAKNTEAFF
>TRBV7-9
CASSLQLAGSETQYF
>TRBV5-4
CASSLIGSVDQYF
>TRBV4-2
CASSQGVSSYNEQFF
>TRBV11-2
CASSSPGAGNTEAFF
>TRBV24-1
CATSDRIGQGSYEQYF
>TRBV7-2
CASSQRAGGNSYNSPLHF
>TRBV11-1
CASSLDSLGEQYF
>TRBV18
CASSLSSGTDTQYF
>TRBV7-2
CASSPGPPADTQYF
>TRBV24-1
CATSDWRQDGYTF
>TRBV5-4
CASSLDRLEAFF
>TRBV7-3
CASSLPGGDTQYF
>TRBV9
CASSVVATPGDNEQFF